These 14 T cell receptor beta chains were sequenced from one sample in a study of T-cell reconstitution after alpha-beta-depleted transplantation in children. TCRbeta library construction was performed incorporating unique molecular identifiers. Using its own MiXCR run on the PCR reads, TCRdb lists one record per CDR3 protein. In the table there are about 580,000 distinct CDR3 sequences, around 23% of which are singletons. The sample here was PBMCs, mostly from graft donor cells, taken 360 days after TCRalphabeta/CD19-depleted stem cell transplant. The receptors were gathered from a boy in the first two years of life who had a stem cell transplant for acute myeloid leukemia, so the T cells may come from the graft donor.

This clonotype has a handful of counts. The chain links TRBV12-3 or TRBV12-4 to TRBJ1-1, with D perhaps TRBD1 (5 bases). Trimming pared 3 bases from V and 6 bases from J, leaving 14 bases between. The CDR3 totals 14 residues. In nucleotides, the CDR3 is TGTGCCAGCAGTTTGGGGGGAGGTAGGGCTGAAGCTTTCTTT. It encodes CASSLGGGRAEAFF.

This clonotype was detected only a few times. The CDR3 region has the DNA TGTGCCAGCAGTTTTACTAGCGGGGCGGATGAGCAGTTCTTC. This gives the protein CASSFTSGADEQFF. This chain connects TRBV27 to TRBJ2-1, with 10 bases aligning to TRBD2. The germline V gene encodes CDR1 MNHEY and CDR2 SMNVEV (reference sequence). The CDR3 runs to 14 residues. The trim removed 3 bases at V and 8 bases at J, leaving 4 bases unmatched.

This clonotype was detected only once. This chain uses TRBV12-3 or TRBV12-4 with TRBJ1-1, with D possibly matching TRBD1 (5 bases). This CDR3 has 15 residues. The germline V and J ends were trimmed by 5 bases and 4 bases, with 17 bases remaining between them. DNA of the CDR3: TGTGCCAGCAGTCCCCCGGGGGGTGTCGGCACTGAAGCTTTCTTT. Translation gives CASSPPGGVGTEAFF.

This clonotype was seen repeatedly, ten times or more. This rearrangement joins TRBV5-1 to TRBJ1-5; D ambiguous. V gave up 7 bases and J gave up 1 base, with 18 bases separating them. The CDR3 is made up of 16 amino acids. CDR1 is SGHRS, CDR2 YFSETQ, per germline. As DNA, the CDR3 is TGCGCCAGCCTCTCCGGGCACGAGGTGAGCAATCAGCCCCAGCATTTT. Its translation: CASLSGHEVSNQPQHF.

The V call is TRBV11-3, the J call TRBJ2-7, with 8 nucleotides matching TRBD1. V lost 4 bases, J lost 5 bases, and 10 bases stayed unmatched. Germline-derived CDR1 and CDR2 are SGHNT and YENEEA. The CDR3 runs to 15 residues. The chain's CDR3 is CASSSRTGKRDEQYF. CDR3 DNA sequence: TGTGCCAGCAGCTCCAGGACAGGGAAGAGGGACGAGCAGTACTTC.

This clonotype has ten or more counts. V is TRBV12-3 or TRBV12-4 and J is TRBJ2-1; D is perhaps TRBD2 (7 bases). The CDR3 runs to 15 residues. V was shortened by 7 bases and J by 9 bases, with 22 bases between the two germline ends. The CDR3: CASTNPLGGASEQFF. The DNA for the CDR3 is TGTGCCAGCACCAATCCCTTGGGGGGGGCCTCTGAGCAGTTCTTC.

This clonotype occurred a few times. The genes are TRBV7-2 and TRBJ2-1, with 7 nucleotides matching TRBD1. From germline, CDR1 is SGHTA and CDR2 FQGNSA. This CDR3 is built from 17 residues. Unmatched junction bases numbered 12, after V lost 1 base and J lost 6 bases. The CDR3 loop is CASSLGAPRGHLNEQFF. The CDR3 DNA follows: TGTGCCAGCAGCTTAGGCGCCCCGAGGGGGCACCTCAATGAGCAGTTCTTC.

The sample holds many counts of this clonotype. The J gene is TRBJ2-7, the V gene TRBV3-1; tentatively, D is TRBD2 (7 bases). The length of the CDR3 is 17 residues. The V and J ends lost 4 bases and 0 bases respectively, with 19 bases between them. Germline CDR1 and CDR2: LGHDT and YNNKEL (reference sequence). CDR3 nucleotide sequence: TGTGCCAGCAGCCGCCACGGGGGGCGCCATAGCTCCTACGAGCAGTACTTC. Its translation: CASSRHGGRHSSYEQYF.

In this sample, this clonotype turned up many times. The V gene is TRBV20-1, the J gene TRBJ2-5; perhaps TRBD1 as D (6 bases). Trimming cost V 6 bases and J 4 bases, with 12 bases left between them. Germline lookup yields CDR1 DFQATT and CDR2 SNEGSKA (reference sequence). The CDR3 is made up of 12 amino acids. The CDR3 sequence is CSAPQGRETQYF. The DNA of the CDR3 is TGCAGTGCGCCACAGGGACGAGAGACCCAGTACTTC.

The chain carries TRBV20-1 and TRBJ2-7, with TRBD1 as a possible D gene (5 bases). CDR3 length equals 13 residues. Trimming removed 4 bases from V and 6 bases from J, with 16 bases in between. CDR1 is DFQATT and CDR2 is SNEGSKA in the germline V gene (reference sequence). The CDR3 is CSATQPGYREQYV. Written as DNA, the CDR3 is TGCAGTGCTACCCAACCAGGGTATCGCGAGCAGTACGTC.

The CDR3 loop reads CSALRGLTEAFF. The CDR3 DNA reads TGCAGTGCCTTGAGGGGGCTTACTGAAGCTTTCTTT. This sequence joins TRBV20-1 and TRBJ1-1; 7 bases map to TRBD1. J gave up 5 bases and V 6 bases, and 6 bases lay outside the gene matches. From germline, CDR1 is DFQATT and CDR2 SNEGSKA (reference sequence). The CDR3 sequence is 12 residues long.

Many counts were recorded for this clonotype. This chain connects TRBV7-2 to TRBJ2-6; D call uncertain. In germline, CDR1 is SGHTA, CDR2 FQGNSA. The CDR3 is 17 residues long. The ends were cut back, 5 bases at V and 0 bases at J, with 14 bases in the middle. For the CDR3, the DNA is TGTGCCAGCAGCGCCCCCACGAAGATCTCTGGGGCCAACGTCCTGACTTTC. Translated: CASSAPTKISGANVLTF.

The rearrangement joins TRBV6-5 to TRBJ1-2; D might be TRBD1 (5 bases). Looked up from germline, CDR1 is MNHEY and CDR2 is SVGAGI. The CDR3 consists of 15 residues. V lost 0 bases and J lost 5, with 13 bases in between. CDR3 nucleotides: TGTGCCAGCAGTTACTCGGGGCCAGATTTGTATGGCTACACCTTC. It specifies CASSYSGPDLYGYTF.

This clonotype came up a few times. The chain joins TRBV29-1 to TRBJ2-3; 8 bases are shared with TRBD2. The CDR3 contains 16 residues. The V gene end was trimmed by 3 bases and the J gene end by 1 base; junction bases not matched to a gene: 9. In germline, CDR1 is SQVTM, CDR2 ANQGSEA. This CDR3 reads CSVETLTSGRTDTQYF. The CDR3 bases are TGCAGCGTTGAGACCCTTACTAGCGGCCGCACAGATACGCAGTATTTT.